This T cell receptor (beta chain) is from a study of beta chain features in type 1 diabetes. Study in general: Across all samples, over 85 million sorted cells were examined.

There are 16 residues in the CDR3. Germline V gene lookup returns CDR1 MDHEN and CDR2 SYDVKM. V lost 6 bases and J lost 3; bases outside the gene matches: 8. All sorted populations exceeded 95% purity. Expressed TCRB transcripts were sequenced because the isolated RNA had all been reverse transcribed beforehand. An average of approximately 3.6 million reads was obtained for naive, central memory and regulatory T cell samples. Only in-frame clones appear in the TCRdb table, and some are missing; sequencing was by immunoSEQ multiplex PCR. This table has more than 550,000 clones, roughly an eighth appearing once. A word on this clone: Its antigen is undetermined.

Whole-study results and caveats: Shorter TCRB CDR3s, moderately but significantly so, marked every one of the four CD4+ subsets in Type 1 diabetes patients. At VDJ recombination sites, type 1 diabetes patients had fewer insertions and more deleted nucleotides.

The chain links TRBV28 to TRBJ1-4; 9 nucleotides align to TRBD1. Specimen: naive CD4+ T cells from blood. The receptor was isolated from a young man with type 1 diabetes. As DNA, the CDR3 is TGTGCCAGCAGCCCTTACCGGGACAGGGCTAATGAAAAACTGTTTTTT. Translation: CASSPYRDRANEKLFF.